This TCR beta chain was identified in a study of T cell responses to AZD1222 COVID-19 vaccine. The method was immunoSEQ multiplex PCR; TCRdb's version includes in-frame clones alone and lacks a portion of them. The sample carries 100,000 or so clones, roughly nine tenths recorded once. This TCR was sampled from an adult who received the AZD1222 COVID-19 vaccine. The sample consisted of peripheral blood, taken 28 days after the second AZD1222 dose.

CDR3 region: CASSPPGLMNTEAFF. For the CDR3, the DNA is TGTGCCAGCTCACCCCCAGGGTTAATGAACACTGAAGCTTTCTTT. The rearrangement links TRBV18 to TRBJ1-1; a weak D match, TRBD1 (5 bases). Germline lookup yields CDR1 KGHSH and CDR2 LQKENI. The CDR3 covers 15 residues. Trimming stripped 3 bases from V and 0 bases from J, with 11 bases between.